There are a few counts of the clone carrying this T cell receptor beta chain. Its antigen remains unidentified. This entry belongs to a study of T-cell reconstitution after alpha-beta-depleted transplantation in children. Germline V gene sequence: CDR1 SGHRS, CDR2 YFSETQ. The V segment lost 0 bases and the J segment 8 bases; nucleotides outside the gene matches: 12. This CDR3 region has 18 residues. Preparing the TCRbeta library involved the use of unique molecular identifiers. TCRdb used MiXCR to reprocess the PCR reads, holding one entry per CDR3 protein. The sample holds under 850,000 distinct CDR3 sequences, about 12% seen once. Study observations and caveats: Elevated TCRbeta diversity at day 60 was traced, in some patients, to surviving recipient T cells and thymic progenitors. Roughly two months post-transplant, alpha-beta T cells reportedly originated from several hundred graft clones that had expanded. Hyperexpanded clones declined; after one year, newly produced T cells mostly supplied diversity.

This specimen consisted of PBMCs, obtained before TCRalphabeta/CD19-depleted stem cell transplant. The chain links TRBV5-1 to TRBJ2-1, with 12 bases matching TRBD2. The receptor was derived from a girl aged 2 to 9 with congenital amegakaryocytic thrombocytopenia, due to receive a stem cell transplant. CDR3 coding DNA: TGCGCCAGCAGCTTGGCCAGGGCTAGCGGGAGGGCCGGAGATGAGCAGTTCTTC. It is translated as CASSLARASGRAGDEQFF.